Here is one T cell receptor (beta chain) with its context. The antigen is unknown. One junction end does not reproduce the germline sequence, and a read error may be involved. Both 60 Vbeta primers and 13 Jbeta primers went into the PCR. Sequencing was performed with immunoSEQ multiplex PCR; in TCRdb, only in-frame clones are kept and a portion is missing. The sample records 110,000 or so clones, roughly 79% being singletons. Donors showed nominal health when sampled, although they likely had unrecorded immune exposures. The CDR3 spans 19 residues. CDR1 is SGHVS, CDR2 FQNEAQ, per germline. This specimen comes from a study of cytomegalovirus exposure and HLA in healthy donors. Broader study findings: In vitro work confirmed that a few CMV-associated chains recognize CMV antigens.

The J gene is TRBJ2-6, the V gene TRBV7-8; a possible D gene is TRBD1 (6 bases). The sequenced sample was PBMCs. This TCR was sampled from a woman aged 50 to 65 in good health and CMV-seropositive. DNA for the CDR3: TGTGCCAGCAGCCCCCACCGACAGGTCGCGAGCTCTGGGGCCAACGGCCTGACTTTC. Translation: CASSPHRQVASSGANGLTF.